The entry below describes one TCR beta chain. The sample belongs to a study of blood T cell repertoires in COVID-19. Study background: Acute and convalescent COVID-19 specimens originated in the United States, Italy and Spain. Sources were T cells, B-cell-depleted T cells, or PBMCs; the material itself was cDNA or gDNA.

Authors' data handling: Estimates of nucleated cell counts were drawn from the amplification of reference gene primers. The repertoire was sequenced with immunoSEQ multiplex PCR; TCRdb's copy has only in-frame clones and lacks some. V and J calls plus clone size are reproduced from that table; the DNA served to infer D and trimming. The sample gives fewer than 200,000 clones, over 60% of which show up once; around 8.1% is in the top ten. V trimming: 7 bases; J trimming: 7 bases; junction bases outside the gene matches: 8. CDR1 is MNHEY, CDR2 SMNVEV, per germline (reference sequence). The CDR3 has 13 residues.

Source material: peripheral blood. The chain joins TRBV27 to TRBJ2-7; 9 positions agree with TRBD1. The clonotype originates from a man in his sixties with acute or convalescent COVID-19. CDR3 nucleotide sequence: TGTGCCAGCAAACGGACAGGGGAACAAGAGCAGTACTTC. Its protein product is CASKRTGEQEQYF.